The next 19 T cell receptor beta chains were all read from a single sample in a study of T cells in women clearing cervical HPV infection (dated by TCRdb to between 2017 and 2018). The library was made by the immunoSEQ multiplex PCR assay. TCRdb took over this immuneACCESS table, retaining in-frame rearrangements with V and J assigned. Such tables are incomplete; in checked studies, under half of the missing clones stem from an unresolved V gene, and the remainder is unexplained. The sample's clone listing holds roughly 25,000 clones. 6.5% to 7% of the sample is taken by the ten largest. The source material was blood buffy coat. These receptors all come from a woman between 18 and 70 years old with a cervical HPV16 infection that either progressed to CIN3+ or cleared (not recorded which).

Frequency places this clone as medium-sized. The read ends 3 residues before the CDR3 terminus; that terminus is restored from the germline J gene. V and J are TRBV19 and TRBJ2-3; 7 nucleotides align to TRBD2. J was trimmed by 6 bases and V by 4 bases; bases with no gene match: 1. CDR3 size: 12 residues. Germline V lookup: CDR1 LNHDA, CDR2 SQIVND (reference sequence). The CDR3 region is CASSRLADTQYF. The CDR3 bases that were read are TGTGCCAGTAGTAGACTAGCTGATACG.

Comments on this clone: The sequenced fragment ends 3 residues before the CDR3 boundary, so the rest is inferred from the germline J gene. The gene calls are TRBV29-1 and TRBJ1-5; maybe TRBD1 (6 bases). The CDR3 totals 13 residues. V was pared by 1 base and J by 6 bases, with 10 bases between. Germline V CDR1 and CDR2: SQVTM, ANQGSEA. The CDR3 sequence is CSVEVIQGQPQHF. CDR3 DNA, as far as it was read: TGCAGCGTTGAAGTTATACAGGGTCAGCCC.

With regard to this clone: Read coverage stops 3 residues before the CDR3 terminus; the germline J gene supplies the remainder. This chain joins TRBV2 and TRBJ1-6; D gene ambiguous. This CDR3 is built from 15 residues. Trimming took 3 bases from V and 0 from J, leaving 6 bases between them. Germline values: CDR1 SNHLY, CDR2 FYNNEI. The CDR3 reads CASSDRRSYNSPLHF. CDR3 DNA (partial): TGTGCCAGCAGTGACAGGCGCTCCTATAATTCACCC.

Worth noting for this clone: The read falls 3 residues short of the CDR3 end, and the missing part is taken from the germline J gene. The genes are TRBV7-9 and TRBJ2-2; no clear D. CDR1 is SEHNR, CDR2 FQNEAQ, per germline (reference sequence). Trimming pared 3 bases from V and 5 bases from J, leaving 4 bases between. The CDR3 sequence is 12 residues long. The covered CDR3 bases are TGTGCCAGCAGCTTCTATACCGGGGAG. It codes for CASSFYTGE. The entire CDR3 sequence reads CASSFYTGELFF.

With regard to this clone: The read finishes 3 residues shy of the CDR3 end, and the germline J gene is used to complete it. The chain recombines TRBV19 with TRBJ1-1; TRBD1 agrees at 7 bases. Germline CDR1 and CDR2: LNHDA and SQIVND (reference sequence). The CDR3 extends over 12 amino acids. V was clipped by 7 bases and J by 6 bases; unmatched bases: 5. CDR3 DNA, as far as it was read: TGTGCCAGTACCAGACAGGGCGCTGAA. Protein sequence: CASTRQGAE. The entire CDR3 protein is CASTRQGAEAFF.

This CDR3 is CASSTQTGKSHEQYF. CDR3 DNA, as far as it was read: TGTGCCAGCAGCACTCAGACAGGGAAGTCCCACGAG. The chain links TRBV13 to TRBJ2-7; TRBD1 matches at 7 bases. Read coverage stops 3 residues before the CDR3 terminus; the germline J gene supplies the remainder. This CDR3 has 15 residues. CDR1 is PRHDT and CDR2 is FYEKMQ in the germline V gene (reference sequence). The J segment lost 5 bases and the V segment lost 5 bases, leaving 12 bases of the junction unmatched.

A note on this clone: The read terminates 3 residues ahead of where the CDR3 ends, so the germline J gene completes it. The chain links TRBV10-3 to TRBJ2-6; D is unresolved. The CDR3 contains 19 residues. CDR1 is ENHRY, CDR2 SYGVKD, per germline. V was trimmed by 3 bases and J by 0 bases, leaving 18 bases between them. The CDR3 is CAISDSPVLLSSGANVLTF. The CDR3 bases that were read are TGTGCCATCAGTGATTCGCCGGTCTTGTTATCCTCTGGGGCCAACGTC.

The CDR3 bases that were read are TGTGCCAGCTCAGGTCTTACCCCCTACGAC. Translated, it gives CASSGLTPYD. The whole CDR3 sequence reads CASSGLTPYDYTF. The V and J genes are TRBV18 and TRBJ1-2; no reliable D call. The missing CDR3 end, 3 residues past where the read stops, is filled in from the germline J gene. Germline V lookup: CDR1 KGHSH, CDR2 LQKENI. The CDR3 totals 13 residues.

On this clone itself: The read terminates 3 residues before the CDR3 end, so the remaining end is supplied by the germline J gene. The chain uses TRBV5-1 and TRBJ2-5; 7 nucleotides agree with TRBD1. The CDR3 has 15 amino acids. Unmatched junction bases numbered 10, after V lost 6 bases and J lost 2 bases. Germline V gene lookup returns CDR1 SGHRS and CDR2 YFSETQ. The CDR3 loop is CASTREGALQETQYF. CDR3 bases read: TGCGCCAGCACACGTGAGGGGGCCTTACAAGAGACC.

Comment on this clone: The CDR3 end is not reached by the read, which stops 3 residues before it; the germline J gene fills it in. The chain carries TRBV5-6 and TRBJ1-6; D unresolved. Germline CDR1 and CDR2: SGHDT and YYEEEE. This CDR3 has 14 residues. Trimming cost V 0 bases and J 7 bases, with 8 bases left between them. This CDR3 is CASSLGQINSPLHF. The sequenced part of the CDR3 DNA is TGTGCCAGCAGCTTGGGGCAGATCAATTCACCC.

As to this clone: Sequencing ends 3 residues short of the CDR3 end; the germline J gene provides the rest. This sequence joins TRBV7-2 and TRBJ2-1, with D uncertain. Germline assignment: CDR1 SGHTA and CDR2 FQGNSA. The CDR3 contains 13 residues. Deletions cut 5 bases from V and 0 bases from J, with 5 bases between. The chain's CDR3 is CASSLNSYNEQFF. CDR3 DNA, as far as it was read: TGTGCCAGCAGCCTAAACTCCTACAATGAG.

Remarks on this clone: The DNA ends 3 residues before the CDR3 does, and the rest of the CDR3 is filled in from the germline J gene. The chain is built from TRBV7-6 and TRBJ2-3; D perhaps matches TRBD1 (6 bases). Per germline, CDR1 SGHVS and CDR2 FNYEAQ. The CDR3 consists of 14 residues. The CDR3 DNA, read in part, is TGTGCCAGCAGCTTGAGGACAGTACAAGAGACG. Protein sequence: CASSLRTVQET. The full CDR3 sequence reads CASSLRTVQETQYF. Variable domain in full (rest from reference TRBV7-6 and TRBJ2-3): GAGVSQSPRYKVTKRGQDVALRCDPISGHVSLYWYRQALGQGPEFLTYFNYEAQQDKSGLPNDRFSAERPEGSISTLTIQRTEQRDSAMYRCASSLRTVQETQYFGPGTRLTVL.

With respect to this clone: The CDR3 end is not reached by the read, which stops 3 residues before it; the germline J gene fills it in. The chain employs TRBV12-3 or TRBV12-4 and TRBJ2-7; maybe TRBD1 (5 bases). The CDR3 is 12 amino acids. V was clipped by 6 bases and J by 4 bases, with 10 bases between them. The CDR3 protein is CASSPDSYEQYF. CDR3 DNA (partial): TGTGCCAGCAGCCCAGACAGTTACGAG.

CDR3 sequence reads: CASSLISFEQYF. Incomplete CDR3 DNA: TGTGCCAGCAGCTTAATTAGCTTCGAG. This chain links TRBV7-8 with TRBJ2-7; D not certain. The missing CDR3 end, 3 residues past where the read stops, is filled in from the germline J gene. From germline, CDR1 is SGHVS and CDR2 FQNEAQ. Deletions cut 2 bases from V and 6 bases from J, with 8 bases between. This CDR3 has 12 amino acids.

In regard to this clone: The CDR3 end falls 3 residues outside the read, so it is completed with the germline J gene. This rearrangement joins TRBV5-4 to TRBJ1-1; D is unclear. Germline loops: CDR1 SGHNT, CDR2 YYREEE (reference sequence). This CDR3 contains 12 residues. V gave up 5 bases and J gave up 0 bases, with 5 bases separating them. Partial CDR3 DNA: TGTGCCAGCAGGAGCATGAACACTGAA. It is translated as CASRSMNTE. The full CDR3 reads CASRSMNTEAFF.

On this clone itself: The read gets to within 3 residues of the CDR3 end, and the germline J gene fills in the rest. The rearrangement links TRBV5-1 to TRBJ2-1, with 8 nucleotides matching TRBD1. CDR1 and CDR2 (germline): SGHRS, YFSETQ. Trimming at V came to 6 bases and at J to 6 bases, leaving 11 bases not matched to a gene. CDR3 length equals 15 residues. The sequenced part of the CDR3 DNA is TGCGCCAGCACCCCGGGACAGGTGGTCCCCAATGAG. It is translated as CASTPGQVVPNE. The full-length CDR3 reads as CASTPGQVVPNEQFF.

In regard to this clone: The read terminates 3 residues before the CDR3 end, so the remaining end is supplied by the germline J gene. Other DNA sequences from this sample encode an identical CDR3 as well. This chain links TRBV28 with TRBJ1-1, with D possibly TRBD1 on 5 matching bases. The CDR3 sequence is 15 residues long. Germline values: CDR1 MDHEN, CDR2 SYDVKM. V dropped 2 bases and J dropped 5 bases, with 15 bases sitting between them. The CDR3 here is CASSLGQGFRTEAFF. CDR3 DNA, as far as it was read: TGTGCCAGCAGTTTAGGGCAGGGCTTTCGAACTGAA.

With respect to this clone: The read finishes 3 residues shy of the CDR3 end, and the germline J gene is used to complete it. The V call is TRBV7-9, the J call TRBJ1-2; D perhaps matches TRBD1 (6 bases). The CDR3 loop spans 15 amino acids. CDR1 is SEHNR and CDR2 is FQNEAQ in the germline V gene (reference sequence). The CDR3 region is CASSSRGGSYNEYTF. The part of the CDR3 DNA that was read is TGTGCCAGCAGCTCGAGGGGGGGGTCCTACAATGAA. Variable domain in full (rest from reference TRBV7-9 and TRBJ1-2): DTGVSQNPRHKITKRGQNVTFRCDPISEHNRLYWYRQTLGQGPEFLTYFQNEAQLEKSRLLSDRFSAERPKGSFSTLEIQRTEQGDSAMYLCASSSRGGSYNEYTFGSGTRLTVV.

In the case of this clone: The sequenced fragment ends 3 residues before the CDR3 boundary, so the rest is inferred from the germline J gene. The chain employs TRBV6-1 and TRBJ1-5; possible D gene TRBD1, 5 bases. The CDR3 covers 14 residues. The V and J ends lost 3 bases and 2 bases respectively, with 8 bases between them. Germline V CDR1 and CDR2: MNHNS, SASEGT. The sequenced CDR3 bases are TGTGCCAGCAGTGAGCAGGGAGGCAATCAGCCC. It specifies CASSEQGGNQP. The entire CDR3 is CASSEQGGNQPQHF.